The TCR beta chain described here comes from a study of blood T cell repertoires in COVID-19. Germline V CDR1 and CDR2: SGHRS, YFSETQ. Deletions cut 0 bases from V and 0 bases from J, with 10 bases between. The CDR3 spans 17 residues. Only in-frame clones appear in the TCRdb table, and some are missing; sequencing was by immunoSEQ multiplex PCR. The repertoire holds 260,000 or so clones, with over 70% as singletons. The sequenced sample consisted of peripheral blood. This rearrangement joins TRBV5-1 to TRBJ1-6; weak D call: TRBD1 (5 bases). This receptor was taken from a human donor in a cohort sampled during active COVID-19. The CDR3 DNA reads TGCGCCAGCAGCTTGGGTCCAGGGATCTCCTATAATTCACCCCTCCACTTT. Translation gives CASSLGPGISYNSPLHF.